The TCR beta chain under discussion was sequenced for a study of cytomegalovirus exposure and HLA in healthy donors. Findings and limits, study-wide: As a later analysis showed, a missense DCLRE1C variant was linked to trimming of TCR beta V- and J-genes. Within the data, a cluster of highly shared sequence variants was likely a sequencing artifact.

This clone was counted once. The antigen is not known. Germline V gene data show CDR1 as SGDLS and CDR2 as YYNGEE. J lost 5 bases, V lost 0 bases, and 11 bases had no gene match. CDR3 length equals 17 residues. Amplification used 60 Vbeta primers and 13 Jbeta primers. Repertoires were generated with immunoSEQ multiplex PCR, while TCRdb's copy carries only in-frame clones and drops some. The sample lists tens of thousands of clones, roughly 80% occurring once. This chain joins TRBV9 and TRBJ2-5; 9 nucleotides line up with TRBD2. The TCR was taken from a woman aged 40 to 50 in good health and CMV-seropositive. Sequenced sample: PBMCs. CDR3 in amino acids: CASSVGVGSGSQETQYF. In nucleotides, the CDR3 is TGTGCCAGCAGCGTAGGGGTAGGTAGCGGGAGTCAGGAGACCCAGTACTTC.